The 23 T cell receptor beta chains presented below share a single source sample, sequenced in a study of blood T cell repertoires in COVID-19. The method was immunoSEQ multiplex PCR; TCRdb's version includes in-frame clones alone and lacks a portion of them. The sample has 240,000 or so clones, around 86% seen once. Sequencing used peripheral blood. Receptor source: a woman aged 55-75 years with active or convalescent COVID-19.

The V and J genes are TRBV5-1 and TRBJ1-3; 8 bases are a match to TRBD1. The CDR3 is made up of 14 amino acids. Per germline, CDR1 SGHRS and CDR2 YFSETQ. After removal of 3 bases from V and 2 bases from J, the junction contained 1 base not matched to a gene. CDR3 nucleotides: TGCGCCAGCAGCTGGGGACAGGCTGGAAACACCATATATTTT. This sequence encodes CASSWGQAGNTIYF.

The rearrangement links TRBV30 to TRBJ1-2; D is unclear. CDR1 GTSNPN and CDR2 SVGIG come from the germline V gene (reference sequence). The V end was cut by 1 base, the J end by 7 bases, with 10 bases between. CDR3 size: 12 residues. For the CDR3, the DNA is TGTGCCTGGAGTGGGTTGCGGGTTGGCTACACCTTC. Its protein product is CAWSGLRVGYTF.

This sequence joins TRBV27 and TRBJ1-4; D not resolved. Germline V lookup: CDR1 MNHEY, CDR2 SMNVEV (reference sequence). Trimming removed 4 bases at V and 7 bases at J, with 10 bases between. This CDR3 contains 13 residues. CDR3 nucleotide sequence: TGTGCCAGCAGTTCCCGACGGGGTGAAAAACTGTTTTTT. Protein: CASSSRRGEKLFF.

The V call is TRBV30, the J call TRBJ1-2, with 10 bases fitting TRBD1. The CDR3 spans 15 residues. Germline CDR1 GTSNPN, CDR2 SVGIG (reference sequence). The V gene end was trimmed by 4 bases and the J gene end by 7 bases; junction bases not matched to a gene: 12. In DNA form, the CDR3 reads TGTGCCTGGACGACAGGGGGCGCTTCCCAGAGTGGCTACACCTTC. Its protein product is CAWTTGGASQSGYTF. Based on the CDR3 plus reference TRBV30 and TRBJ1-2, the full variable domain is SQTIHQWPATLVQPVGSPLSLECTVEGTSNPNLYWYRQAAGRGLQLLFYSVGIGQISSEVPQNLSASRPQDRQFILSSKKLLLSDSGFYLCAWTTGGASQSGYTFGSGTRLTVV.

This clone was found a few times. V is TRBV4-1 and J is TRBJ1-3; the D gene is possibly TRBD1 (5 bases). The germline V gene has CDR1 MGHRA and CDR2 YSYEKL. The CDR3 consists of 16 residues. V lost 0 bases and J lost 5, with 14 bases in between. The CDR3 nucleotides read TGCGCCAGCAGCCAAGATCCCCACAGGACCCGAAACACCATATATTTT. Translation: CASSQDPHRTRNTIYF.

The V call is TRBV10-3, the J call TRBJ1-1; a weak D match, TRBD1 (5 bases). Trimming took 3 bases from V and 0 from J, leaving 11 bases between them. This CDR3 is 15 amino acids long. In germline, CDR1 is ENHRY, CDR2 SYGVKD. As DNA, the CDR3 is TGTGCCATCAGTGACCCAGGGTTTATGAACACTGAAGCTTTCTTT. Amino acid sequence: CAISDPGFMNTEAFF.

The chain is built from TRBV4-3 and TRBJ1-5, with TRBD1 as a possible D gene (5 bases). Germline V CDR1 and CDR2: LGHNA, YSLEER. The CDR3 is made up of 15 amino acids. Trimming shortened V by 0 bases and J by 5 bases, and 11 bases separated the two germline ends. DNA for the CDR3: TGCGCCAGCAGCCAAGAAAGCCGGGGGGATCAGCCCCAGCATTTT. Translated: CASSQESRGDQPQHF.

CDR3 amino acids: CASSSPGISNYGYTF. DNA for the CDR3: TGTGCCAGCAGTAGTCCAGGGATTTCAAACTATGGCTACACCTTC. V usage is TRBV25-1 and J usage is TRBJ1-2; D may be TRBD1 (5 bases). The length of the CDR3 is 15 residues. V lost 5 bases and J lost 2, with 15 bases in between. The germline CDR1 and CDR2 sequences are MGHDK and SYGVNS.

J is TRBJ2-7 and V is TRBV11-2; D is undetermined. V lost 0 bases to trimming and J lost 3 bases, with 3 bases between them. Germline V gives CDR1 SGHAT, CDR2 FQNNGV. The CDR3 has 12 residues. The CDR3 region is CASSLDGYEQYF. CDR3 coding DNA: TGTGCCAGCAGCTTAGACGGCTACGAGCAGTACTTC.

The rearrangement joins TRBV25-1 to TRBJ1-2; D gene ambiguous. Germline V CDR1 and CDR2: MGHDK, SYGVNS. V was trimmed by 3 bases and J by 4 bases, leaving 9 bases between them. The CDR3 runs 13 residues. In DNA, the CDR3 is TGTGCCAGCAGTGAGGCGGGAACCTATGGCTACACCTTC. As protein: CASSEAGTYGYTF.

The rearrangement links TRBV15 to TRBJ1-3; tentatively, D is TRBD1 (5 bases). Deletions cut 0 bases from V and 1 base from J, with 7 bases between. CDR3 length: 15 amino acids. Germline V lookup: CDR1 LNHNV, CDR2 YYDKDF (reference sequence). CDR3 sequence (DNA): TGTGCCACCAGCAGAGACCAGGGTTCTGGAAACACCATATATTTT. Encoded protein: CATSRDQGSGNTIYF.

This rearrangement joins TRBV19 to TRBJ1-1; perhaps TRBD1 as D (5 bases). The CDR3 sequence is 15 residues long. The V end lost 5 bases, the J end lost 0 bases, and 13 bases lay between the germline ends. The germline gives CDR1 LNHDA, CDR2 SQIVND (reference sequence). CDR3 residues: CASSRRTILNTEAFF. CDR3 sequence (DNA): TGTGCCAGTAGTCGTCGGACAATACTGAACACTGAAGCTTTCTTT.

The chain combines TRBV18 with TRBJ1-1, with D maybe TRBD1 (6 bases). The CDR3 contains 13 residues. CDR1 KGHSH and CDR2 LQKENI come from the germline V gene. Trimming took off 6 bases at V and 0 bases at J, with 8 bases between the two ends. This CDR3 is CASSQGLNTEAFF. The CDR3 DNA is TGTGCCAGCTCCCAGGGGCTGAACACTGAAGCTTTCTTT.

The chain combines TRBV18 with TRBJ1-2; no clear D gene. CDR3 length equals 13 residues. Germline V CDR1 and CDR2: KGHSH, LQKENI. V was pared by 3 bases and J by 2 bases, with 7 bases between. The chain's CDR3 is CASSPGTNYGYTF. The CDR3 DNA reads TGTGCCAGCTCACCGGGCACGAACTATGGCTACACCTTC.

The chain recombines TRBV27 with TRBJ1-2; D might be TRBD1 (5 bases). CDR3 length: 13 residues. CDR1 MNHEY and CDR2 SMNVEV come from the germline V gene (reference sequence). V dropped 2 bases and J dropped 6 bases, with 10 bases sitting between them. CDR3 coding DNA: TGTGCCAGCAGTTTAGGTGGGGCGGATGGCTACACCTTC. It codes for CASSLGGADGYTF.

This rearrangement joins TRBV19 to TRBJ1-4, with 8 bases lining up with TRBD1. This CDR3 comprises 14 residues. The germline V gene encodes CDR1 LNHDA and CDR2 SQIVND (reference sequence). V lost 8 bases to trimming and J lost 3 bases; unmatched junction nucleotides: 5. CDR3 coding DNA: TGTGCCAGTGGGGGACAGGCCGCTAATGAAAAACTGTTTTTT. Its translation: CASGGQAANEKLFF.

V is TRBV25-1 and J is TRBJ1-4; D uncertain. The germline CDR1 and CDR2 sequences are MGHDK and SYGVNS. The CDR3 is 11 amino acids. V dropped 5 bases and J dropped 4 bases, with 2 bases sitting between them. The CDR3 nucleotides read TGTGCCAGCAGTTATAATGAAAAACTGTTTTTT. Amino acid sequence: CASSYNEKLFF. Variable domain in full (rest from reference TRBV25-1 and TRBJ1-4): EADIYQTPRYLVIGTGKKITLECSQTMGHDKMYWYQQDPGMELHLIHYSYGVNSTEKGDLSSESTVSRIRTEHFPLTLESARPSHTSQYLCASSYNEKLFFGSGTQLSVL.

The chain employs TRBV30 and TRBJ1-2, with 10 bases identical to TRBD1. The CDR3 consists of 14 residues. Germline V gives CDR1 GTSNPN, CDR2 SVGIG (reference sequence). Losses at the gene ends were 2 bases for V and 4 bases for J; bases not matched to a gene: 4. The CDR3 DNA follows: TGTGCCTGGAGTTTCGGGACAGGGGCCTATGGCTACACCTTC. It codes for CAWSFGTGAYGYTF.

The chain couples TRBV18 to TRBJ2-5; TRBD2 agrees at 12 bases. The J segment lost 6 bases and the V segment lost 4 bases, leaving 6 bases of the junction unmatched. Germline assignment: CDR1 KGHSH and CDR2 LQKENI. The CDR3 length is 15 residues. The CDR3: CASSHASGGVKTQYF. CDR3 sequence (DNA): TGTGCCAGCTCACACGCTAGCGGGGGGGTGAAGACCCAGTACTTC.

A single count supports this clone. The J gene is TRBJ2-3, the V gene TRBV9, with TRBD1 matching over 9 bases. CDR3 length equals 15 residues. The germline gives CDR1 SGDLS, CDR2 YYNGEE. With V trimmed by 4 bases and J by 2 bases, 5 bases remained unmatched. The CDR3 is CASSRGTGFTDTQYF. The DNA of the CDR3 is TGTGCCAGCAGCCGAGGGACAGGGTTCACAGATACGCAGTATTTT.

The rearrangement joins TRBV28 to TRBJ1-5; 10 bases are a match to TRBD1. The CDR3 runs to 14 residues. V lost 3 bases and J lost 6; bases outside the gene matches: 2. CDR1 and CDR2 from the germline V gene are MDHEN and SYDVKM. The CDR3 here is CASSLTGGSQPQHF. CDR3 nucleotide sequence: TGTGCCAGCAGTTTGACAGGGGGCTCTCAGCCCCAGCATTTT.

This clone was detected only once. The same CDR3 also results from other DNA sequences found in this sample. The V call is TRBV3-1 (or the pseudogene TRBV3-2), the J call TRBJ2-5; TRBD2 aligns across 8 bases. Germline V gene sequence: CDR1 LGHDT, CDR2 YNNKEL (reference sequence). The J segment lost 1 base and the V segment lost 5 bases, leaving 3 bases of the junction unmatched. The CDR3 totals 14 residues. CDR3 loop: CASSRRGGQETQYF. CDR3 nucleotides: TGTGCCAGCAGCAGACGGGGGGGCCAAGAGACCCAGTACTTC.

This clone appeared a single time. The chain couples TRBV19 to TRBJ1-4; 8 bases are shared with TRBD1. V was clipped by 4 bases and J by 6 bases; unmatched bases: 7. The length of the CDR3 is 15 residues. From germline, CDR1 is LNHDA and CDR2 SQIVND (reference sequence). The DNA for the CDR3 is TGTGCCAGTAGTAGCGGACAGGGTGGGGATGAAAAACTGTTTTTT. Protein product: CASSSGQGGDEKLFF.